Below are 11 T cell receptor beta chains sequenced from a single sample in a study of radiation and T cells in renal cell carcinoma. Measured with immunoSEQ multiplex PCR; TCRdb has only the in-frame clones, and not every one. The table records about 10,000 clones, roughly three fifths of them present only once. Treatment reported: treatment-naive control, cytoreductive nephrectomy. This specimen consisted of tumor tissue, obtained from a patient whose treatment was nephrectomy without radiotherapy. These receptors were collected from a man in his forties or fifties with renal cell carcinoma.

The chain links TRBV13 to TRBJ2-7; D gene unclear. The CDR3 spans 14 residues. The V end lost 7 bases, the J end lost 0 bases, and 13 bases lay between the germline ends. Germline V CDR1 and CDR2: PRHDT, FYEKMQ (reference sequence). CDR3 protein: CASTQASSSYEQYF. The DNA of the CDR3 is TGTGCCAGCACTCAAGCATCCTCCTCCTACGAGCAGTACTTC.

The chain carries TRBV30 and TRBJ1-1, with D possibly TRBD1 on 5 matching bases. Trimming stripped 3 bases from V and 5 bases from J, with 13 bases between. Germline CDR1 and CDR2: GTSNPN and SVGIG (reference sequence). This CDR3 is built from 13 residues. CDR3 loop: CAWSPARATEAFF. CDR3 coding DNA: TGTGCCTGGAGCCCCGCCAGGGCTACTGAAGCTTTCTTT.

The J gene is TRBJ2-2, the V gene TRBV9; 10 bases are shared with TRBD2. Germline values: CDR1 SGDLS, CDR2 YYNGEE. J gave up 6 bases and V 0 bases, and 8 bases lay outside the gene matches. The CDR3 consists of 17 residues. In nucleotides, the CDR3 is TGTGCCAGCAGCGTAGACCTAGCGGGAGTTCAACCCGGGGAGCTGTTTTTT. As protein: CASSVDLAGVQPGELFF.

V usage is TRBV28 and J usage is TRBJ1-2; no reliable D call. CDR3 size: 15 residues. Germline CDR1 is MDHEN and CDR2 is SYDVKM. Trimming shortened V by 3 bases and J by 4 bases, and 15 bases separated the two germline ends. The CDR3 here is CASSFILGLGYGYTF. The CDR3 nucleotides read TGTGCCAGCAGTTTCATACTCGGTCTCGGCTATGGCTACACCTTC.

There are a few counts of this clone. The J gene is TRBJ2-6, the V gene TRBV7-2; no firm D call. Germline V gene sequence: CDR1 SGHTA, CDR2 FQGNSA. V was pared by 6 bases and J by 2 bases, with 14 bases between. This CDR3 comprises 16 residues. CDR3 region: CASRSHSPPGANVLTF. The CDR3 DNA follows: TGTGCCAGCAGGTCACACAGCCCTCCTGGGGCCAACGTCCTGACTTTC.

The chain employs TRBV2 and TRBJ1-1; tentatively, D is TRBD1 (6 bases). Trimming removed 4 bases from V and 4 bases from J, with 13 bases in between. Germline V gene data show CDR1 as SNHLY and CDR2 as FYNNEI. This CDR3 contains 14 residues. The CDR3 DNA sequence: TGTGCCAGCAGTGGGGGGCGCTACGGCACTGAAGCTTTCTTT. Amino acid sequence: CASSGGRYGTEAFF.

The chain joins TRBV7-3 to TRBJ2-1; D not certain. CDR3 size: 12 residues. The V gene lost 2 bases and the J gene lost 4 bases, with 3 bases spanning the gap. Per the germline V gene, CDR1 is SGHTA and CDR2 is FQGTGA. CDR3: CASSLQYNEQFF. In DNA form, the CDR3 reads TGTGCCAGCAGCTTACAGTACAATGAGCAGTTCTTC.

The chain joins TRBV9 to TRBJ1-1; D not certain. The ends were cut back, 3 bases at V and 0 bases at J, with 6 bases in the middle. In germline, CDR1 is SGDLS, CDR2 YYNGEE. The CDR3 extends over 13 amino acids. CDR3 sequence reads: CASSESMNTEAFF. The CDR3 DNA sequence: TGTGCCAGCAGCGAATCCATGAACACTGAAGCTTTCTTT.

On this clone itself: It is unclear where the CDR3 begins or ends on the DNA, so no DNA is shown, and the CDR3 is as TCRdb lists it. The chain recombines TRBV7-2 with TRBJ1-3. Germline values: CDR1 SGHTA, CDR2 FQGNSA. The CDR3 is made up of 15 amino acids, end residues included. The chain's CDR3 is CASSFGNGAGNTIYF.

The chain recombines TRBV6-1 with TRBJ1-4; D is unclear. CDR3 size: 14 residues. Germline V CDR1 and CDR2: MNHNS, SASEGT. V shed 5 bases and J shed 4 bases, with 11 bases lying between them. CDR3 sequence: CASSKSGINEKLFF. The CDR3 DNA sequence: TGTGCCAGCAGTAAGTCGGGAATTAATGAAAAACTGTTTTTT.

The CDR3 spells CASSLVSRGSDTQYF. For the CDR3, the DNA is TGTGCCAGCAGCTTAGTTTCCAGGGGGTCAGATACGCAGTATTTT. This chain links TRBV7-2 with TRBJ2-3; TRBD1 matches 7 bases. The germline V gene encodes CDR1 SGHTA and CDR2 FQGNSA. The CDR3 runs 15 residues. V lost 1 base and J lost 4; bases outside the gene matches: 5.